Here is one T cell receptor (beta chain) with its context. The antigen remains unidentified. V shed 3 bases, J shed 4 bases, and the junction held 15 bases outside the gene matches. CDR3 size: 18 residues. The germline CDR1 and CDR2 sequences are DFQATT and SNEGSKA (reference sequence). This sample was taken from a study of response to subunit inactivated influenza vaccine. In TCRdb, the RT-PCR reads were re-called with MiXCR into one record per CDR3 protein. In the table there are fewer than 550,000 distinct CDR3 sequences, over 25% of which are singletons. The study, taken as a whole, reports: Each seasonal influenza vaccination, the authors suggested, recruits few new T cells.

The material was CD4+ T cells sorted from PBMCs, obtained 5 to 6 days after vaccination. The TCR sequence derives from a man in his fifties or sixties who received an inactivated influenza vaccine. The chain links TRBV20-1 to TRBJ2-1; 10 bases agree with TRBD2. Here the CDR3 DNA reads TGCAGTGCTAGGGGGGGGCTCTCTGGGACTAGCGTGTACAATGAGCAGTTCTTC. Translated, it gives CSARGGLSGTSVYNEQFF.